Following are 24 T cell receptor beta chains from one sample sequenced in a study of T cell changes during pregnancy in multiple sclerosis (dated by TCRdb to between 2019 and 2020). Receptor libraries were prepared by the immunoSEQ multiplex PCR assay. TCRdb carries this immuneACCESS record with in-frame sequences only. Its versions omit some clonotypes, under half of them owing to an unresolved V gene in the studies checked, with the rest unexplained. Within this sample are some 38,000 clones, with about 90% of them counted one time only. The ten top clones hold 0.65% to 0.85% of the sample. Material: CD4+ T cells from peripheral blood mononuclear cells, obtained in the second trimester of pregnancy. The receptor set was obtained from a female donor in good health, enrolled as a control in a pregnancy study.

CDR3 region: CASSSMGGQETQYF. The CDR3 DNA sequence: TGTGCCAGCAGCTCCATGGGGGGCCAAGAGACCCAGTACTTC. The V call is TRBV7-2, the J call TRBJ2-5; tentatively, D is TRBD2 (6 bases). Trimming took 4 bases from V and 1 from J, leaving 10 bases between them. CDR1 is SGHTA and CDR2 is FQGNSA in the germline V gene. The CDR3 sequence is 14 residues long. Drawing the rest from reference TRBV7-2 and TRBJ2-5, the complete variable domain is GAGVSQSPSNKVTEKGKDVELRCDPISGHTALYWYRQSLGQGLEFLIYFQGNSAPDKSGLPSDRFSAERTGGSVSTLTIQRTQQEDSAVYLCASSSMGGQETQYFGPGTRLLVL.

The chain employs TRBV4-1 and TRBJ1-2; D call uncertain. This CDR3 has 16 amino acids. Trimming left V 3 bases short and J 0 bases short, with 14 bases between. The germline gives CDR1 MGHRA, CDR2 YSYEKL. CDR3 sequence: CASSQTPSGSNYGYTF. Written as DNA, the CDR3 is TGCGCCAGCAGCCAGACCCCGTCGGGGTCTAACTATGGCTACACCTTC.

The CDR3 DNA reads as TGTGCCAGCAGCCTAAACTACGAGCAGTACTTC. This gives the protein CASSLNYEQYF. This chain connects TRBV7-9 to TRBJ2-7; D is ambiguous. Germline V gene data show CDR1 as SEHNR and CDR2 as FQNEAQ (reference sequence). This CDR3 spans 11 amino acids. The V gene lost 5 bases and the J gene lost 3 bases, with 5 bases spanning the gap.

The genes are TRBV4-3 and TRBJ2-1, with D perhaps matching TRBD1 (5 bases). The CDR3 is 14 amino acids. V dropped 1 base and J dropped 6 bases, with 10 bases sitting between them. CDR1 LGHNA and CDR2 YSLEER come from the germline V gene. CDR3 region: CASSQVAGINEQFF. CDR3 nucleotide sequence: TGCGCCAGCAGCCAAGTCGCAGGGATCAATGAGCAGTTCTTC.

This sequence joins TRBV29-1 and TRBJ2-2, with 11 bases matching TRBD1. J was trimmed by 2 bases and V by 5 bases; bases with no gene match: 1. The CDR3 runs 14 residues. Germline V lookup: CDR1 SQVTM, CDR2 ANQGSEA. CDR3 residues: CSVWTGGNTGELFF. The CDR3 DNA sequence: TGCAGCGTTTGGACAGGGGGCAACACCGGGGAGCTGTTTTTT.

The CDR3 loop reads CASRRWVTGMGNSNQPQHF. In DNA form, the CDR3 reads TGTGCCAGTAGACGTTGGGTGACAGGGATGGGGAATAGCAATCAGCCCCAGCATTTT. This chain links TRBV19 with TRBJ1-5; 7 bases map to TRBD1. V dropped 6 bases and J dropped 0; count of bases not matched to a gene: 17. The CDR3 extends over 19 amino acids. Germline values: CDR1 LNHDA, CDR2 SQIVND (reference sequence).

The chain employs TRBV4-3 and TRBJ1-2; TRBD1 agrees at 10 bases. The CDR3 sequence is 15 residues long. The V gene end was trimmed by 4 bases and the J gene end by 4 bases; junction bases not matched to a gene: 6. CDR1 LGHNA and CDR2 YSLEER come from the germline V gene. CDR3 residues: CASSPYRTGGYGYTF. CDR3 coding DNA: TGCGCCAGCAGCCCCTACCGGACAGGGGGCTATGGCTACACCTTC.

The genes are TRBV28 and TRBJ2-5, with 7 bases that match TRBD1. V dropped 6 bases and J dropped 6; count of bases not matched to a gene: 7. The germline CDR1 and CDR2 sequences are MDHEN and SYDVKM. The CDR3 contains 13 residues. The CDR3 reads CASRGQGVKTQYF. CDR3 DNA: TGTGCCAGCAGGGGGCAGGGGGTGAAGACCCAGTACTTC. The variable domain in full, with the rest retrieved from reference TRBV28 and TRBJ2-5, is DVKVTQSSRYLVKRTGEKVFLECVQDMDHENMFWYRQDPGLGLRLIYFSYDVKMKEKGDIPEGYSVSREKKERFSLILESASTNQTSMYLCASRGQGVKTQYFGPGTRLLVL.

This chain connects TRBV6-1 to TRBJ1-5, with D unresolved. CDR1 MNHNS and CDR2 SASEGT come from the germline V gene. V lost 2 bases and J lost 5, with 16 bases in between. The CDR3 runs to 16 residues. CDR3 nucleotides: TGTGCCAGCAGTGAAAGGAGGAGGGCCGGGCATCAGCCCCAGCATTTT. This translates into CASSERRRAGHQPQHF.

The V call is TRBV21-1, the J call TRBJ1-4; the table gives TRBD1 as D, unverified against the DNA. TRBV21-1 is an annotated pseudogene. The length of the CDR3 is 15 residues. The CDR3 bases are TGTGCCAGCAGCAACCCACAGGGAGCTAATGAAAAACTGTTTTTT. It yields the protein CASSNPQGANEKLFF.

This clone was seen a handful of times. This chain connects TRBV19 to TRBJ1-1, with TRBD1 identical over 8 bases. The CDR3 totals 15 residues. Germline V lookup: CDR1 LNHDA, CDR2 SQIVND (reference sequence). V gave up 5 bases and J gave up 10 bases; unmatched junction bases: 15. The CDR3 DNA follows: TGTGCCAGTAGTGCCAGGGGGGGTCGACAGGGGAGAGCTTTCTTT. It specifies CASSARGGRQGRAFF.

This clone was observed a single time. The chain links TRBV19 to TRBJ2-1, with D maybe TRBD2 (6 bases). The V gene's germline CDR1 is LNHDA and CDR2 SQIVND (reference sequence). The CDR3 consists of 17 residues. V was cut by 5 bases and J by 0 bases, with 17 bases left in between. In DNA, the CDR3 is TGTGCCAGTAGTGGGACTTCGGGACGGCCCTCCTACAATGAGCAGTTCTTC. It codes for CASSGTSGRPSYNEQFF. The full variable domain, completed using reference TRBV19 and TRBJ2-1, is DGGITQSPKYLFRKEGQNVTLSCEQNLNHDAMYWYRQDPGQGLRLIYYSQIVNDFQKGDIAEGYSVSREKKESFPLTVTSAQKNPTAFYLCASSGTSGRPSYNEQFFGPGTRLTVL.

For this clone: A junction end diverges from the germline sequence, so it may reflect a read error. The chain joins TRBV27 to TRBJ2-1; D uncertain. This CDR3 region has 15 residues. Germline CDR1 reads MNHEY; CDR2 reads SMNVEV (reference sequence). The CDR3 nucleotides read TGTGCCAGCAGTCTATCCTTTAATTCCTACAATGAGCAGTTCTTC. It translates to CASSLSFNSYNEQFF.

The chain employs TRBV7-6 and TRBJ2-7; 12 positions agree with TRBD2. This CDR3 has 16 amino acids. Trimming took 1 base from V and 0 from J; bases not matched to a gene: 1. CDR1 is SGHVS and CDR2 is FNYEAQ in the germline V gene. CDR3 sequence reads: CASSLGLAGASYEQYF. In DNA form, the CDR3 reads TGTGCCAGCAGCTTAGGACTAGCGGGGGCCTCCTACGAGCAGTACTTC.

This clone was picked up one time. CDR3 DNA sequence: TGTGCCAGCAGCCTCCTCGGAGCCTCTAATTCACCCCTCCACTTT. This translates into CASSLLGASNSPLHF. The genes are TRBV7-2 and TRBJ1-6; unclear D gene. The CDR3 extends over 15 amino acids. V was shortened by 5 bases and J by 6 bases, with 14 bases between the two germline ends. Germline V gene data show CDR1 as SGHTA and CDR2 as FQGNSA.

The CDR3 protein is CASSLGSGGSNSPLHF. CDR3 in DNA: TGTGCCAGCAGCTTAGGGTCAGGGGGTTCTAATTCACCCCTCCACTTT. The chain employs TRBV7-9 and TRBJ1-6; TRBD1 aligns across 7 bases. The trim removed 1 base at V and 6 bases at J, leaving 6 bases unmatched. Germline V lookup: CDR1 SEHNR, CDR2 FQNEAQ (reference sequence). The CDR3 covers 16 residues.

The gene calls are TRBV7-6 and TRBJ1-1, with 9 bases identical to TRBD1. Trimming took 5 bases from V and 2 from J; bases not matched to a gene: 9. This CDR3 contains 16 residues. CDR1 is SGHVS and CDR2 is FNYEAQ in the germline V gene. DNA of the CDR3: TGTGCCAGCAGCGCCCGGGACAGGGTGGCCAACACTGAAGCTTTCTTT. Its protein is CASSARDRVANTEAFF.

By frequency in the sample, this clone is medium-sized. V is TRBV7-9 and J is TRBJ2-7; 7 bases fit TRBD1. J was trimmed by 1 base and V by 2 bases; bases with no gene match: 5. The CDR3 extends over 15 amino acids. Germline CDR1 SEHNR, CDR2 FQNEAQ (reference sequence). In nucleotides, the CDR3 is TGTGCCAGCAGCTTAACCGGGACAGTATCCTACGAGCAGTACTTC. It specifies CASSLTGTVSYEQYF.

The rearrangement links TRBV5-1 to TRBJ1-1; the D is unclear. Germline assignment: CDR1 SGHRS and CDR2 YFSETQ. This CDR3 region has 14 residues. Trimming took 4 bases from V and 3 from J, leaving 13 bases between them. CDR3 loop: CASSGEASDTEAFF. The CDR3 DNA reads as TGCGCCAGCAGCGGGGAGGCGTCCGACACTGAAGCTTTCTTT. The full variable domain, in which reference TRBV5-1 and TRBJ1-1 provide the parts outside the CDR3, is KAGVTQTPRYLIKTRGQQVTLSCSPISGHRSVSWYQQTPGQGLQFLFEYFSETQRNKGNFPGRFSGRQFSNSRSEMNVSTLELGDSALYLCASSGEASDTEAFFGQGTRLTVV.

This chain links TRBV7-8 with TRBJ1-5; TRBD1 agrees at 7 bases. The CDR3 is 15 amino acids. The ends lost 0 bases at V and 11 bases at J; junction bases unmatched: 10. The germline V gene has CDR1 SGHVS and CDR2 FQNEAQ. CDR3: CASSLAPGQFVTQHF. The CDR3 DNA reads as TGTGCCAGCAGCTTAGCCCCGGGACAGTTTGTAACCCAGCATTTT.

CDR3 amino acids: CASSPRPPGYQETQYF. As DNA, the CDR3 is TGTGCCAGCAGCCCCCGGCCCCCCGGGTACCAAGAGACCCAGTACTTC. The chain is built from TRBV5-4 and TRBJ2-5; D unclear. Germline values: CDR1 SGHNT, CDR2 YYREEE (reference sequence). V was clipped by 4 bases and J by 0 bases, with 16 bases between them. The length of the CDR3 is 16 residues.

This clone has only one observation. This chain joins TRBV2 and TRBJ1-2, with 10 bases aligning to TRBD1. V trimming: 5 bases; J trimming: 5 bases; junction bases outside the gene matches: 8. This CDR3 contains 15 residues. From germline, CDR1 is SNHLY and CDR2 FYNNEI. The CDR3 coding sequence is TGTGCCAGCAGTACCCAGACAGGGGGCGAGTATGGCTACACCTTC. Translating gives CASSTQTGGEYGYTF.

This clone turned up a few times. An end of the junction does not agree with germline; a read error may underlie this. The chain has TRBV4-1 and TRBJ1-6; D unclear. This CDR3 spans 17 amino acids. The germline CDR1 and CDR2 sequences are MGHRA and YSYEKL. The CDR3 loop is CASSQDSGSAYNSPLHF. In DNA form, the CDR3 reads TGCGCCAGCAGCCAAGATAGTGGCAGCGCCTACAATTCACCCCTCCACTTT.

The chain is built from TRBV9 and TRBJ1-3, with 8 bases fitting TRBD1. CDR3 length: 15 amino acids. Looked up from germline, CDR1 is SGDLS and CDR2 is YYNGEE. With V trimmed by 0 bases and J by 4 bases, 3 bases remained unmatched. CDR3 amino acids: CASSVATGGGNTIYF. The CDR3 nucleotides are TGTGCCAGCAGCGTAGCTACAGGGGGGGGAAACACCATATATTTT.